This note documents a single TCR beta chain sequence. The trim removed 6 bases at V and 1 base at J, leaving 5 bases unmatched. This CDR3 region has 15 residues. Per the germline V gene, CDR1 is LNHDA and CDR2 is SQIVND (reference sequence). The sample comes from a study of OX40 agonist ivuxolimab in advanced cancers. On the study more broadly: The dose-escalation group included hepatocellular carcinoma, melanoma, renal cell carcinoma and head and neck cancer. Participants averaged about 60 years of age (range roughly 23 to 79) and were about 85% male. Prior anti-PD-1, anti-PD-L1 or anti-CTLA-4 therapy did not bar entry, and more than 35% had some.

Sequenced by immunoSEQ multiplex PCR; TCRdb stores in-frame clones only, minus some. The sample has 70,000 to 90,000 clones, about 85% seen once. The sample was CD4+ or CD8+ T cells sorted from blood, taken in a trial of the OX40 agonist ivuxolimab. The TCR was taken from an adult with an advanced solid tumor such as melanoma, head and neck, liver or kidney cancer. The chain has TRBV19 and TRBJ1-5, with TRBD1 identical over 8 bases. CDR3: CASSNRGVSNQPQHF. The CDR3 DNA reads TGTGCCAGTAGCAACAGGGGGGTAAGCAATCAGCCCCAGCATTTT.